This TCR beta chain was sequenced in a study of cytotoxic CD8 clonotypes in ibrutinib-treated CLL. General study findings and limits: Clonality increased with ibrutinib response but returned toward baseline at progression. Progressing patients had sampling times that differed from those of sustained-remission patients.

Concerning this clone itself: The antigen remains unidentified.

TCR beta libraries used about 1.9 micrograms of DNA from cryopreserved PBMCs. This CDR3 is built from 15 residues. The V gene end was trimmed by 5 bases and the J gene end by 5 bases; junction bases not matched to a gene: 6. Per the germline V gene, CDR1 is SEHNR and CDR2 is FQNEAQ (reference sequence). Sequencing was performed with immunoSEQ multiplex PCR; in TCRdb, only in-frame clones are kept and a portion is missing. Here the sample spans about 44,000 clones, about two thirds being singletons. Sample: PBMCs, taken after 12 months of ibrutinib treatment. The chain joins TRBV7-9 to TRBJ1-4; 9 bases align to TRBD1. The sequence came from a human donor with chronic lymphocytic leukemia. The CDR3 here is CASSQAGTGNEKLFF. The CDR3, as DNA: TGTGCCAGCAGCCAAGCCGGGACAGGGAATGAAAAACTGTTTTTT.